These 10 T cell receptor beta chains originate from one sample sequenced in a study of cytomegalovirus exposure and HLA in healthy donors. PCR amplification relied on 60 Vbeta primers (plus 13 Jbeta primers). Here immunoSEQ multiplex PCR was the method, and the copy in TCRdb shows in-frame clones only, minus some. Its listing shows around 150,000 clones. Sequenced material: PBMCs. These receptors all stem from a man younger than 40 in good health and CMV-seronegative.

V usage is TRBV29-1 and J usage is TRBJ2-1; D is perhaps TRBD1 (5 bases). V lost 3 bases to trimming and J lost 5 bases, with 11 bases between them. The V gene's germline CDR1 is SQVTM and CDR2 ANQGSEA. The CDR3 is 13 amino acids. Here the CDR3 DNA reads TGCAGCGTTGATTGGACACTGAACAATGAGCAGTTCTTC. It encodes CSVDWTLNNEQFF.

The V and J genes are TRBV16 and TRBJ1-5; tentatively, D is TRBD1 (6 bases). The V end lost 4 bases, the J end lost 6 bases, and 16 bases lay between the germline ends. CDR3 length: 15 residues. Germline CDR1 KGHSY, CDR2 FQNENV. This CDR3 reads CASSPTGTSGQPQHF. The CDR3, as DNA: TGTGCCAGCAGCCCCACTGGGACATCGGGTCAGCCCCAGCATTTT.

V and J are TRBV28 and TRBJ2-7, with 14 positions matching TRBD2. Germline V CDR1 and CDR2: MDHEN, SYDVKM. The junction had 16 bases not matched to a gene; V was cut back by 4 bases and J by 5 bases. The CDR3 length is 19 residues. The CDR3 reads CASSSPTSGRASGIDEQYF. The CDR3 DNA reads as TGTGCCAGCAGTTCACCGACTAGCGGGAGGGCCTCTGGAATTGACGAGCAGTACTTC.

The chain couples TRBV5-4 to TRBJ2-1, with 9 bases aligning to TRBD2. Germline loops: CDR1 SGHNT, CDR2 YYREEE (reference sequence). CDR3 length: 17 residues. The V gene end was trimmed by 2 bases and the J gene end by 9 bases; junction bases not matched to a gene: 15. CDR3 in amino acids: CASSLSSSGTVFGEQFF. The CDR3 bases are TGTGCCAGCAGCTTATCGTCTAGCGGGACAGTTTTCGGTGAGCAGTTCTTC.

CDR3 nucleotide sequence: TGCAGCGTTGGGACTAGCTCGATGGAGACCCAGTACTTC. This gives the protein CSVGTSSMETQYF. The chain is built from TRBV29-1 and TRBJ2-5; 8 nucleotides match TRBD2. Germline loops: CDR1 SQVTM, CDR2 ANQGSEA. CDR3 length equals 13 residues. The trim removed 4 bases at V and 5 bases at J, leaving 6 bases unmatched.

The chain has TRBV13 and TRBJ2-3; D uncertain. Per germline, CDR1 PRHDT and CDR2 FYEKMQ (reference sequence). Between the trimmed V and J ends, which lost 3 bases and 5 bases, there was a span of 3 bases. The CDR3 contains 11 residues. The CDR3 nucleotides read TGTGCCAGCAGCTTCAGAGATACGCAGTATTTT. This sequence encodes CASSFRDTQYF.

The chain uses TRBV5-1 and TRBJ1-6; tentative D call: TRBD1 (6 bases). The V gene lost 2 bases and the J gene lost 4 bases, with 10 bases spanning the gap. This CDR3 comprises 15 residues. The germline CDR1 and CDR2 sequences are SGHRS and YFSETQ. The DNA of the CDR3 is TGCGCCAGCAGCTTCAGACAGGTTTATAATTCACCCCTCCACTTT. Translation gives CASSFRQVYNSPLHF.

This chain uses TRBV19 with TRBJ2-1; TRBD2 agrees at 7 bases. V trimming: 4 bases; J trimming: 6 bases; junction bases outside the gene matches: 12. This CDR3 is 16 amino acids long. Germline lookup yields CDR1 LNHDA and CDR2 SQIVND (reference sequence). CDR3 DNA sequence: TGTGCCAGTAGTACCCCTCTGGGGAGGGAGTCCAATGAGCAGTTCTTC. Encoded protein: CASSTPLGRESNEQFF.

This sequence joins TRBV11-3 and TRBJ2-5; D possibly corresponds to TRBD2 (5 bases). The ends were cut back, 1 base at V and 4 bases at J, with 16 bases in the middle. The CDR3 is 16 residues long. Germline-derived CDR1 and CDR2 are SGHNT and YENEEA. The CDR3 loop is CASSLVPITAGETQYF. The CDR3 nucleotides are TGTGCCAGCAGCTTAGTCCCCATAACGGCGGGAGAGACCCAGTACTTC.

V is TRBV7-6 and J is TRBJ2-3, with 9 bases that match TRBD2. Trimming at V came to 3 bases and at J to 5 bases, leaving 6 bases not matched to a gene. The CDR3 is 15 amino acids. Germline V lookup: CDR1 SGHVS, CDR2 FNYEAQ. The CDR3 sequence is CASSFSGSSGDTQYF. The CDR3 coding sequence is TGTGCCAGCAGCTTTAGCGGGAGCTCAGGAGATACGCAGTATTTT.